This T cell receptor beta chain derives from a study of blood T cell repertoires in COVID-19 (dated by TCRdb to 2019 to 2021). Study-wide context: The collaborator samples originated in the United States, Italy and Spain and spanned the acute and convalescent phases of COVID-19. Samples came from the ongoing ImmuneRACE study (first 160 participants) plus 1,254 subjects from 6 global collaborators. The sample metadata nearly always contained a de-identified subject ID, COVID-19 status, age in years and sex. Where available, HLA class I and class II types were obtained from metadata supplied by the sample provider rather than from assay-based typing. The repertoires were released in a freely available public database meant as a resource for research on the immune response to SARS-CoV-2. The material from the prospective study consisted of cDNA or gDNA derived from T cells, B-cell-depleted T cells, or PBMCs. Deeply sampled blood TCRbeta repertoires from subjects exposed to, actively infected with, or recovered from COVID-19 were included in the dataset.

Looking up the germline V gene yields CDR1 MRHNA and CDR2 SNTAGT. The V and J ends are trimmed by 4 bases and 6 bases, leaving 10 bases between them. Taken from cysteine to phenylalanine, the CDR3 has 13 residues. Only the CDR3 portion is preserved as DNA: 39 bases, with reading frame beginning at the first base. Whole blood was collected in K2EDTA tubes by collaborating institutions according to the institutions' own protocols. Collaborator samples were shipped for TCRbeta analysis as frozen whole blood, isolated PBMCs, or DNA extracted from either sample type. TCRbeta CDR3 regions were amplified from genomic DNA by means of the immunoSEQ Assay, a bias-controlled multiplex PCR. On the study's bioinformatics: Nucleated cell counts per sample were estimated from amplification of reference gene primers within the assay. To quantify the absolute abundance of each unique TCRbeta CDR3 rearrangement, sequence reads were collapsed and filtered. For each sample, productive Simpson clonality was calculated as the square root of Simpson's diversity index across productive rearrangements. TCRdb took over this immuneACCESS table, retaining in-frame rearrangements with V and J assigned. Such tables are incomplete; in checked studies, under half of the missing clones stem from an unresolved V gene, and the remainder is unexplained. D and trimming were read from the DNA, whereas the V and J calls and clone size are those reported in that table. The sample table holds around 100,000 clones, of which 80% to 90% were seen once. About a third of the sample belongs to the ten largest clones.

What the study reported, not specific to this receptor: Clinical and demographic metadata were provided uncurated, with the amount varying by source and participant.

Regarding this clone: Its target antigen remains unknown. Per-nucleotide qualities are absent, and no much larger clonotype sits a single base away.

This TCR came from an elderly woman with acute or convalescent COVID-19. The chain is assembled from TRBV6-4 and TRBJ2-4, with no confidently assigned D gene. The sequencing sample was made of peripheral blood. The sequence in DNA is TGTGCCAGCAGTGTTACAGTTGGAAACATTCAGTACTTC. This translates into CASSVTVGNIQYF.